This T cell receptor (beta chain) derives from a study of T cell responses to AZD1222 COVID-19 vaccine (dated by TCRdb to the early 2020s). Broadly, across the study: Because spike-specific TCR depth and breadth did not differ between the two schedules, AZD1222 recipients who got a second dose at roughly 4 weeks were pooled with those who got a second dose at roughly 12 weeks. A total of 233 trial participants underwent TCR sequencing, of whom some 210 received two doses of AZD1222 and some 25 received two doses of the MenACWY control vaccine. Trial participants were enrolled into age subgroups of 18-55, 56-69 and 70-plus years, which contained 148, 28 and 57 TCR-sequenced participants, respectively. Beyond this particular receptor, the publication reports: Participants were mostly white British and included more females than males, and it was suggested by the authors that clonal diversity may have been underestimated. Conclusions about previously exposed vaccinees are limited because only six or seven AZD1222 recipients were SARS-CoV-2 seropositive at baseline. CD4 TCRs associated with the vaccine covered the entire spike protein, and the dominant responses were in regions 160-218 and 743-854. A significant rise in spike-specific TCR breadth and depth was observed after two AZD1222 doses relative to day 0 and relative to MenACWY recipients. Reportedly, almost half of the unique spike-specific TCRs recognized epitopes lying outside the regions that are mutated in the B.1.351 and B.1.1.7 variants. No day 14 peak-response samples were available, so repertoires were characterized only after the peak T cell response. In the small 56-69-year group, the increase in depth fell short of significance, most likely because of low power.

The CDR3 regions of human TCRbeta chains were analyzed by immunosequencing. As for the authors' bioinformatics: TCRs in the repertoires were compared against a reference library of SARS-CoV-2-specific TCRs that had been generated with the MIRA antigen-specificity platform. Breadth was defined as the fraction of unique TCRs that were SARS-CoV-2-associated, and depth was defined as the fraction of total T cells that were SARS-CoV-2-associated. Using the MIRA data, each spike-specific TCR was mapped to the spike region that the TCR reacts to and placed in a CD4 or CD8 class. Log10-transformed breadth and depth values were compared by one-way ANOVA with Sidak's multiple comparisons tests. TCRdb limited this immuneACCESS table to in-frame rearrangements with V and J called. A share of clones is missing; checked studies link under half to unresolved V genes, and the rest is unexplained. The V and J calls and clone size come from that table; D and trimming were worked out from the DNA. This sample comprises 75,000 to 100,000 clones, around 89% of them detected only once. Of the sample, about 2.5% falls within the top ten clones.

In the case of this clone: Its antigen is not yet known. The sample holds no much larger clone one base away, and base qualities are not on file.

This sample's time point label indicates: baseline before first vaccination. Samples from vaccinated people were obtained from the UK trials COV001 and COV002, which included a single-blind randomized controlled phase 2/3 trial of AZD1222 (ChAdOx1 nCoV-19) in healthy adults. For TCRbeta chain sequencing, PBMC samples from trial participants were taken at day 0 and at day 28 after the second dose. V is reduced by 3 bases and J by 2 bases, leaving a spacing of 11 bases between them. The CDR3 contains 15 residues, cysteine and phenylalanine counted. CDR3 DNA only is kept here, 45 bases in frame from base 1. CDR1 and CDR2 are read off the germline V gene as MDHEN and SYDVKM.

The TCR originated in an adult in good health. This chain is built from TRBV28 and TRBJ1-5; a weak D assignment points to TRBD1 (5 bases agree). The specimen comprised peripheral blood, sampled on day 0 of AZD1222 vaccination. The nucleotide sequence is TGTGCCAGCAGTTTGGCGGGGGGGGGCAATCAGCCCCAGCATTTT. Its coded protein is CASSLAGGGNQPQHF.